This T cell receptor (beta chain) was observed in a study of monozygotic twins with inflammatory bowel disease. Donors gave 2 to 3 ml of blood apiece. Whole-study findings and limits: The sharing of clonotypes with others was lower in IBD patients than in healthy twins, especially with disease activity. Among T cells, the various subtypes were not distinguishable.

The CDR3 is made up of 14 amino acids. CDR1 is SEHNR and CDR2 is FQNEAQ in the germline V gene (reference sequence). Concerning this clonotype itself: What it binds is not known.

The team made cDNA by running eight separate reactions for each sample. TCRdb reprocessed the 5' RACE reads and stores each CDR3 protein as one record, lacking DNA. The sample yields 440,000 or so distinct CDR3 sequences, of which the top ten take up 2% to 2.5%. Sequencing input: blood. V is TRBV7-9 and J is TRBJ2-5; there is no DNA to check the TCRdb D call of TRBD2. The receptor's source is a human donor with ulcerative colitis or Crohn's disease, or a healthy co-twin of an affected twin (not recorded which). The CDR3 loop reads CASSRTSGGETQYF.